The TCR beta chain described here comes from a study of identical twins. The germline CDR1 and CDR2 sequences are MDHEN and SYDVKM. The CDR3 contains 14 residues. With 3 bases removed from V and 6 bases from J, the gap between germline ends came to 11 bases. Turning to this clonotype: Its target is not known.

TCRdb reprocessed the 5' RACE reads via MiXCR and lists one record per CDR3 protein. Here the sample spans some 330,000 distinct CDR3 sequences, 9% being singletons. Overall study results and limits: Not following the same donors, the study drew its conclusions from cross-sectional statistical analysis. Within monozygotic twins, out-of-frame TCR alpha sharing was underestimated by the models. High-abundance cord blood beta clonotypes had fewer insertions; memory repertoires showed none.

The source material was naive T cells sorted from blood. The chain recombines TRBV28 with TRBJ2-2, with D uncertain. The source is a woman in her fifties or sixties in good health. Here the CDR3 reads CASSLRLPPGELFF. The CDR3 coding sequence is TGTGCCAGCAGTTTGCGCTTACCCCCCGGGGAGCTGTTTTTT.